This TCR beta chain was captured in a study of cytomegalovirus exposure and HLA in healthy donors. Trimming cost V 5 bases and J 7 bases; bases outside gene matches: 2. This CDR3 spans 13 amino acids. From germline, CDR1 is SGHTA and CDR2 FQGTGA. Some clones are missing from TCRdb's copy, which holds only in-frame ones; the method was immunoSEQ multiplex PCR. The data contain about 130,000 clones, 90% to 95% of them singletons. The sequencing sample was made of PBMCs. The TCR comes from a woman in her late teens or twenties in good health and CMV-seronegative. The rearrangement joins TRBV7-3 to TRBJ2-1, with 10 bases fitting TRBD2. CDR3 loop: CASSLLAGNEQFF. In DNA, the CDR3 is TGTGCCAGCAGCCTACTAGCGGGAAATGAGCAGTTCTTC. Variable domain in full (rest from reference TRBV7-3 and TRBJ2-1): GAGVSQTPSNKVTEKGKYVELRCDPISGHTALYWYRQSLGQGPEFLIYFQGTGAADDSGLPNDRFFAVRPEGSVSTLKIQRTERGDSAVYLCASSLLAGNEQFFGPGTRLTVL.